This TCR beta chain was found in a study of blood T cell repertoires in COVID-19. Methods used by the authors: Amplification with reference gene primers provided the estimates of nucleated cell counts. Clones were sequenced by immunoSEQ multiplex PCR, and TCRdb holds only the in-frame ones, with some missing. For V, J and clone size, that table is used; D and trimming come from the DNA. The sample includes more than 250,000 clones, around 90% of them seen just once. Which cohort a participant joined came from the clinical history participants gave. The ends were cut back, 2 bases at V and 8 bases at J, with 15 bases in the middle. The CDR3 contains 14 residues. From germline, CDR1 is MDHEN and CDR2 SYDVKM.

The sample taken for sequencing was PBMCs or T cells enriched from blood (not recorded which). This chain links TRBV28 with TRBJ1-2; tentatively, D is TRBD1 (5 bases). This sequence was found in a woman aged 40 to 55 who had recovered from COVID-19. CDR3 DNA: TGTGCCAGCAGTTTACCCTCCAGGGAGGGAGGCTACACCTTC. Translating it yields CASSLPSREGGYTF.